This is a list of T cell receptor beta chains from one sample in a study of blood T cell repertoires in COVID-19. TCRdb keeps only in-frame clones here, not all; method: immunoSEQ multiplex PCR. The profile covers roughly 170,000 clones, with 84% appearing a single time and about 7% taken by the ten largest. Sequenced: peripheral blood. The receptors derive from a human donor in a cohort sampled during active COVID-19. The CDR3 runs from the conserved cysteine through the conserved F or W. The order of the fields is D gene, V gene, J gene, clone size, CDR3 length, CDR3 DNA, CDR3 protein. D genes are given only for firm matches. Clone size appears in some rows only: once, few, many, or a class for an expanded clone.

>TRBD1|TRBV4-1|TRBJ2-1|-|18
TGCGCCAGCAGCCAAGGTCGAGGGACAGGGGGCGTTTCATATGAGCAGTTCTTC
CASSQGRGTGGVSYEQFF
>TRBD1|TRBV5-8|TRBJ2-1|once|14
TGTGCCAGTACCTGGACAGGTCGTTACAATGAGCAGTTCTTC
CASTWTGRYNEQFF
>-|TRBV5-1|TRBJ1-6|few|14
TGCGCCAGCAGCTTGCACGGGGGAGATTCACCCCTCCACTTT
CASSLHGGDSPLHF
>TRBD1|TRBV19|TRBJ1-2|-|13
TGTGCCAGTAGTCCCCAGGGGGCGGATGGCTACACCTTC
CASSPQGADGYTF
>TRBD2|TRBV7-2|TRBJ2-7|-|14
TGTGCCAGCAGCTTAGGGGGGGGGACCTACGAGCAGTACTTC
CASSLGGGTYEQYF
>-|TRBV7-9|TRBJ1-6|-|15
TGTGCCAGCAGTACGGGAAGCTCCTATAATTCACCCCTCCACTTT
CASSTGSSYNSPLHF
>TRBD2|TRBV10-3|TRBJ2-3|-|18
TGTGCCATCAGGCCTACCGGGACTAGTCTCTCGGGCACAGATACGCAGTATTTT
CAIRPTGTSLSGTDTQYF
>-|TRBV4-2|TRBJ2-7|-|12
TGTGCCAGCAGCCAACAGGGTTACGAGCAGTACTTC
CASSQQGYEQYF
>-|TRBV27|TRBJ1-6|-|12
TGTGCCAGCAGTTTATGGGGACTACCCCTCCACTTT
CASSLWGLPLHF
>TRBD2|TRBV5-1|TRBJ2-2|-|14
TGCGCCAGCAGCCGGGGGGAAAACACCGGGGAGCTGTTTTTT
CASSRGENTGELFF
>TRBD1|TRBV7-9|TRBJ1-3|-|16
TGTGCCAGCAGCCAAACAGGGGTCTACTCTGGAAACACCATATATTTT
CASSQTGVYSGNTIYF